This note documents a single T cell receptor beta chain sequence. This clonotype occurred many times. Its recognized antigen is unknown. No much larger clonotype is one base removed from it; base qualities were not supplied. This sample was taken from a study of CD8 T cells in ankylosing spondylitis (dated 2017 in TCRdb). As for the study more broadly: To find TCR variants linked to disease, the study profiled T cell receptor beta repertoires in ankylosing spondylitis patients and healthy donors. The full study cohort was made up of about 24 ankylosing spondylitis patients and fewer than 120 healthy donors. Peripheral blood samples were taken, and synovial fluid was additionally collected from ankylosing spondylitis patients.

Germline trimming: 3 bases from V, 1 base from J; junction bases outside gene matches: 0. CDR1 and CDR2 are read off the germline V gene (reference sequence) as DFQATT and SNEGSKA. The CDR3 runs 13 residues from the cysteine to the phenylalanine. Of all the DNA, just the CDR3 is kept, 39 bases in frame from base 1. On the study overall, not on this receptor specifically: The disease-linked clones were reported as significantly enriched in matched synovial fluid samples from ankylosing spondylitis patients. Some of the motif variants had been reported before in the synovial fluid and blood of reactive arthritis patients, a finding that suggests common disease-initiation mechanisms. A TCR beta motif of about 8 highly homologous amino acid variants appeared characteristic of blood from ankylosing spondylitis patients. A CD8+ phenotype was shown by the disease-linked clones, which were found at relatively low frequencies in peripheral blood.

TCRdb records Illumina HiSeq 2500 as the sequencer. TCR beta libraries were prepared by quantitative 5'-RACE with molecular barcodes. On the study's bioinformatics: A new computational method, built on a probabilistic model of VDJ rearrangement, was used to identify disease-linked TCR variants. In-frame beta chains were kept once TCRdb had trimmed the public reads at Q25 with fastp and called clones with MiXCR. Entries are consolidated by CDR3 protein sequence, retaining the most common genes and DNA. The V and J calls follow TCRdb's processing rather than the paper's. This sample lists roughly 230,000 distinct CDR3 sequences; around 8% were detected once. More than 4% of the sample rests with the top ten.

The receptor was derived from a female donor with ankylosing spondylitis or in good health (not recorded which). In this chain, TRBV20-1 is recombined with TRBJ2-3, with 8 bases aligning to TRBD2. The sequencing input was blood, either unsorted or a sorted T cell fraction (not recorded which). The nucleotides read TGCAGTGCTAGGCGGGAGGGCACAGATACGCAGTATTTT. The translation is CSARREGTDTQYF.